This T cell receptor beta chain derives from a study of regulatory T cells in long-lasting Graves disease. This clonotype has just one count. The germline CDR1 and CDR2 sequences are KGHDR and SFDVKD. The length of the CDR3 is 15 residues. V gave up 3 bases and J gave up 4 bases, with 11 bases separating them. In building TCR beta libraries, iRepertoire HTBI primers were used together with Arm-PCR of CDR3 regions. TCRdb used MiXCR to reprocess the multiplex PCR reads, holding one entry per CDR3 protein. The repertoire holds 400,000 to 650,000 distinct CDR3 sequences, with about 16% as singletons. As for time point: newly diagnosed GD, antithyroid drugs for less than 3 months. PBMC RNA served as the TCR library source. These same records also appear under a second study, on T cells in Graves' hyperthyroidism and ophthalmopathy.

V and J are TRBV24-1 and TRBJ2-2, with a weak D call TRBD1 (6 bases). The specimen comprised peripheral blood mononuclear cells (PBMCs), sampled at new diagnosis, from a patient treated with antithyroid drugs. The clonotype was recovered from a woman aged 40-60 years with Graves disease. This chain's CDR3 is CATSDPNRATGELFF. The CDR3 DNA reads TGTGCCACCAGTGATCCAAACAGGGCCACCGGGGAGCTGTTTTTT.